Listed here are 26 T cell receptor beta chains from one sample, sequenced in a study of coeliac disease. The table came from immunoSEQ multiplex PCR; TCRdb's copy has only in-frame clones and leaves some out. Of a few thousand clones listed, around 66% are singletons. The sample taken for sequencing was lymphocytes from the gut lamina propria. All receptors come from a woman in her thirties without celiac disease.

The chain carries TRBV19 and TRBJ1-4; TRBD1 is a possible D gene (6 bases). Per the germline V gene, CDR1 is LNHDA and CDR2 is SQIVND (reference sequence). With 8 bases removed from V and 0 bases from J, the gap between germline ends came to 13 bases. This CDR3 contains 15 residues. CDR3 nucleotide sequence: TGTGCCAGTCAAACAGGGTCAGCAACTAATGAAAAACTGTTTTTT. Protein sequence: CASQTGSATNEKLFF.

The J gene is TRBJ2-1, the V gene TRBV12-5; 13 bases agree with TRBD2. The CDR3 contains 19 residues. The junction had 11 bases not matched to a gene; V was cut back by 5 bases and J by 1 base. The germline CDR1 and CDR2 sequences are LGHNT and FRNRAP. CDR3 nucleotide sequence: TGTGCTAGTGGTGGCTGGACTAGCGGGGGCCGCGCTTCCTACAATGAGCAGTTCTTC. It is translated as CASGGWTSGGRASYNEQFF.

The chain uses TRBV5-6 and TRBJ2-4; D not resolved. CDR3 length: 13 amino acids. Germline CDR1 reads SGHDT; CDR2 reads YYEEEE. V shed 0 bases and J shed 8 bases, with 9 bases lying between them. CDR3 residues: CASSLDTRYIQYF. The CDR3 bases are TGTGCCAGCAGCTTGGACACGCGGTACATTCAGTACTTC.

The CDR3 here is CATSRASQVETQYF. DNA for the CDR3: TGTGCCACCAGCAGAGCTTCCCAGGTAGAGACCCAGTACTTC. J is TRBJ2-5 and V is TRBV15; D call uncertain. CDR3 length: 14 residues. V was pared by 1 base and J by 4 bases, with 10 bases between. Looked up from germline, CDR1 is LNHNV and CDR2 is YYDKDF (reference sequence).

This clone was counted once. The V call is TRBV6-5, the J call TRBJ2-3; 8 positions agree with TRBD1. CDR3 size: 16 residues. In germline, CDR1 is MNHEY, CDR2 SVGAGI. V shed 2 bases and J 3 bases; nucleotides not matched to a gene: 7. The CDR3 sequence is CASSYGGQGMTDTQYF. In DNA form, the CDR3 reads TGTGCCAGCAGTTACGGAGGACAGGGCATGACAGATACGCAGTATTTT.

The V and J genes are TRBV8-2 and TRBJ2-6; the table's D call of TRBD1 was not tested on the DNA. TRBV8-2 is a known pseudogene. This CDR3 is built from 16 residues. CDR3 sequence (DNA): TGTGGCAATGCCGTGATAACACAAAGTCGGGCCAACGTCCTGACTTTC. Its protein product is CGNAVITQSRANVLTF.

Details on this clone: An end of the junction differs from the germline gene, which may be a read error. The chain's CDR3 is CASSYSPDRAAVSLHF. DNA for the CDR3: TGTGCCAGCAGCTACTCGCCGGACAGGGCGGCAGTATCCCTCCACTTT. The chain couples TRBV6-5 to TRBJ1-6; the match to TRBD1 covers 8 bases. The length of the CDR3 is 16 residues. Germline CDR1 MNHEY, CDR2 SVGAGI.

This clone has more than one count but fewer than ten. This chain connects TRBV10-3 to TRBJ2-7; D remains unclear. Germline CDR1 reads ENHRY; CDR2 reads SYGVKD. V was pared by 0 bases and J by 2 bases, with 8 bases between. This CDR3 is 14 amino acids long. The CDR3 region is CAISESVEAYEQYF. CDR3 DNA sequence: TGTGCCATCAGTGAGTCTGTAGAGGCCTACGAGCAGTACTTC.

V gene TRBV5-8 combines with J gene TRBJ1-2, with 10 bases identical to TRBD1. This CDR3 comprises 14 residues. J gave up 6 bases and V 7 bases, and 9 bases lay outside the gene matches. Germline-derived CDR1 and CDR2 are SGHTS and YDEGEE. The CDR3 sequence: CASCPGQGNHGYTF. The DNA of the CDR3 is TGTGCCAGCTGCCCGGGACAGGGGAATCATGGCTACACCTTC.

The CDR3 is CASKRWDTEYRNTEAFF. The CDR3 DNA reads as TGCGCCAGCAAACGGTGGGACACCGAATATAGAAACACTGAAGCTTTCTTT. The rearrangement links TRBV5-1 to TRBJ1-1; perhaps TRBD1 as D (6 bases). This CDR3 region has 17 residues. Looked up from germline, CDR1 is SGHRS and CDR2 is YFSETQ. The V and J ends lost 6 bases and 2 bases respectively, with 23 bases between them.

This clone was detected a few times. The chain employs TRBV7-9 and TRBJ1-5; D is uncertain. Germline CDR1 is SEHNR and CDR2 is FQNEAQ (reference sequence). The V and J ends lost 5 bases and 8 bases respectively, with 10 bases between them. The CDR3 has 12 residues. The CDR3 sequence is CASSQAQEPQHF. In DNA, the CDR3 is TGTGCCAGCAGCCAAGCTCAGGAGCCCCAGCATTTT.

The chain employs TRBV6-1 and TRBJ1-1; D remains unclear. V lost 3 bases to trimming and J lost 8 bases, with 10 bases between them. Per the germline V gene, CDR1 is MNHNS and CDR2 is SASEGT. This CDR3 region has 12 residues. The CDR3 loop is CASSDSAFEAFF. CDR3 DNA sequence: TGTGCCAGCAGTGACTCCGCGTTCGAAGCTTTCTTT.

This chain uses TRBV28 with TRBJ2-3, with a possible D match to TRBD1 (5 bases). There are 17 residues in the CDR3. Trimming took 6 bases from V and 0 from J, leaving 19 bases between them. Per the germline V gene, CDR1 is MDHEN and CDR2 is SYDVKM. The CDR3: CASSGRQQVISTDTQYF. The CDR3 coding sequence is TGTGCCAGCAGCGGTCGTCAACAGGTTATCAGCACAGATACGCAGTATTTT. The full variable domain, completed using reference TRBV28 and TRBJ2-3, is DVKVTQSSRYLVKRTGEKVFLECVQDMDHENMFWYRQDPGLGLRLIYFSYDVKMKEKGDIPEGYSVSREKKERFSLILESASTNQTSMYLCASSGRQQVISTDTQYFGPGTRLTVL.

The CDR3 DNA reads as TGTGCCAGCAGTTACTCTTCAGACTACAATGAGCAGTTCTTC. This gives the protein CASSYSSDYNEQFF. This sequence joins TRBV6-6 and TRBJ2-1; D gene uncertain. V lost 0 bases to trimming and J lost 3 bases, with 6 bases between them. The CDR3 covers 14 residues. Germline CDR1 MNHNY, CDR2 SVGAGI (reference sequence).

By sample share, this clone is medium-sized. The J gene is TRBJ1-2, the V gene TRBV4-1; 7 nucleotides line up with TRBD1. The V and J ends lost 1 base and 4 bases, in that order; junction bases with no gene match: 6. Germline values: CDR1 MGHRA, CDR2 YSYEKL. The CDR3 runs 15 residues. The CDR3 nucleotides read TGCGCCAGCAGCCAAGTGACAGGGTTTACCTATGGCTACACCTTC. Translated, it gives CASSQVTGFTYGYTF.

The V gene is TRBV28, the J gene TRBJ2-5, with 10 bases lining up with TRBD1. The end of the DNA is better explained by TRBJ2-7, so the J call may be wrong. Germline values: CDR1 MDHEN, CDR2 SYDVKM. This CDR3 is 19 amino acids long. In DNA form, the CDR3 reads TGTGCCAGCATGACAGGGGGCGTTCGAATAGCGGGGAGTTCCTACGAGCAGTACTTC. Encoded protein: CASMTGGVRIAGSSYEQYF.

The chain has TRBV5-8 and TRBJ1-3; D gene ambiguous. Germline CDR1 reads SGHTS; CDR2 reads YDEGEE. V shed 2 bases and J shed 0 bases, with 9 bases lying between them. The CDR3 runs 15 residues. CDR3 nucleotides: TGTGCCAGCAGCTTAGCGGTTGTCTCTGGAAACACCATATATTTT. Its translation: CASSLAVVSGNTIYF.

The chain couples TRBV7-3 to TRBJ2-1; 10 bases line up with TRBD2. This CDR3 contains 14 residues. Per germline, CDR1 SGHTA and CDR2 FQGTGA. The ends lost 5 bases at V and 8 bases at J; junction bases unmatched: 6. CDR3 in amino acids: CASSLGTSVHEQFF. The CDR3 DNA sequence: TGTGCCAGCAGCCTCGGGACTAGCGTCCATGAGCAGTTCTTC.

This chain joins TRBV4-2 and TRBJ2-2; TRBD2 matches 8 bases. This CDR3 region has 18 residues. With 0 bases clipped from V and 6 bases from J, the junction kept 12 bases outside the gene matches. Germline assignment: CDR1 LGHNA and CDR2 YNFKEQ. For the CDR3, the DNA is TGTGCCAGCAGCCAAGAACCGGGCGGGGGGCGAAAGTCCGGGGAGCTGTTTTTT. Protein: CASSQEPGGGRKSGELFF.

This clone was counted only a few times. The V and J genes are TRBV6-1 and TRBJ1-1; 8 bases agree with TRBD1. Germline V gene sequence: CDR1 MNHNS, CDR2 SASEGT. Trimming removed 7 bases from V and 0 bases from J; junction bases left unmatched: 7. This CDR3 is 15 amino acids long. The chain's CDR3 is CASILQGGMNTEAFF. The CDR3, as DNA: TGTGCCAGCATCCTACAGGGGGGAATGAACACTGAAGCTTTCTTT.

The rearrangement links TRBV28 to TRBJ1-1; 8 nucleotides match TRBD1. In germline, CDR1 is MDHEN, CDR2 SYDVKM. The CDR3 covers 14 residues. The junction had 4 bases not matched to a gene; V was cut back by 6 bases and J by 1 base. The DNA of the CDR3 is TGTGCCAGCAGATTCGGACAGGGGAACACTGAAGCTTTCTTT. It is translated as CASRFGQGNTEAFF.

The chain combines TRBV19 with TRBJ1-6; D remains ambiguous. The CDR3 contains 13 residues. CDR1 LNHDA and CDR2 SQIVND come from the germline V gene (reference sequence). Trimming pared 10 bases from V and 1 base from J, leaving 8 bases between. CDR3 amino acids: CATEGSYNSPLHF. CDR3 in DNA: TGTGCCACTGAGGGTTCCTATAATTCACCCCTCCACTTT.

This clone was detected only a few times. The chain has TRBV6-1 and TRBJ2-5, with D maybe TRBD2 (6 bases). V dropped 6 bases and J dropped 5 bases, with 10 bases sitting between them. This CDR3 has 12 amino acids. The V gene's germline CDR1 is MNHNS and CDR2 SASEGT. This CDR3 reads CASSPGGETQYF. The CDR3 bases are TGTGCCAGCAGCCCCGGGGGTGAGACCCAGTACTTC.

This clone was picked up a small number of times. This chain connects TRBV12-5 to TRBJ1-1; TRBD1 matches at 10 bases. Germline CDR1 reads LGHNT; CDR2 reads FRNRAP. This CDR3 is built from 17 residues. The J segment lost 4 bases and the V segment lost 2 bases, leaving 10 bases of the junction unmatched. In nucleotides, the CDR3 is TGTGCTAGTGGTTTGAGTTCGACAGGGGGCGCGGGCACTGAAGCTTTCTTT. Residues: CASGLSSTGGAGTEAFF.

V gene TRBV5-1 combines with J gene TRBJ2-1; D might be TRBD2 (7 bases). This CDR3 is 15 amino acids long. The germline CDR1 and CDR2 sequences are SGHRS and YFSETQ. Trimming took 0 bases from V and 4 from J, leaving 11 bases between them. The CDR3 DNA is TGCGCCAGCAGCTTGGCCGGGGGGCGATACAATGAGCAGTTCTTC. Protein: CASSLAGGRYNEQFF.

The genes are TRBV6-1 and TRBJ1-3; D ambiguous. Germline CDR1 MNHNS, CDR2 SASEGT. V lost 3 bases and J 7 bases, leaving 13 bases between the germline ends. The CDR3 covers 14 residues. CDR3 sequence reads: CASSDIGLRNTIYF. As DNA, the CDR3 is TGTGCCAGCAGTGATATAGGACTTAGGAACACCATATATTTT.